A selection of T cell receptor beta chains follows, all from one sample in a study of cytomegalovirus exposure and HLA in healthy donors. Generated by immunoSEQ multiplex PCR, the TCRdb table keeps only in-frame clones and is missing some. The table records more than 110,000 clones, 70% to 85% of them present only once. The sample taken for sequencing was PBMCs. The receptors stem from a young man in good health and CMV-seropositive. Both conserved end residues are trimmed from each CDR3. The order of the fields is clone size, V gene, J gene, CDR3 protein. Part of the rows lack a size; the others show once, few, many or a class for expanded clones.

abundance: -; v_gene: TRBV5-1; j_gene: TRBJ2-1; CDR3aa: ASSFSGGSYSSYNEQF
abundance: -; v_gene: TRBV6-6; j_gene: TRBJ1-1; CDR3aa: ASSYGRTGEAF
abundance: -; v_gene: TRBV7-8; j_gene: TRBJ2-7; CDR3aa: ASSSRQGGSYEQY
abundance: -; v_gene: TRBV5-1; j_gene: TRBJ2-5; CDR3aa: ASSFTLAGGDPRETQY
abundance: -; v_gene: TRBV29-1; j_gene: TRBJ2-1; CDR3aa: SVLPIVTSAVNEQF
abundance: -; v_gene: TRBV7-2; j_gene: TRBJ2-2; CDR3aa: ASSFWQGNTGELF
abundance: -; v_gene: TRBV7-9; j_gene: TRBJ1-4; CDR3aa: ASSLSQGSEKLF
abundance: -; v_gene: TRBV13; j_gene: TRBJ2-1; CDR3aa: ASSPTSGRIGEQF
abundance: -; v_gene: TRBV6-1; j_gene: TRBJ2-2; CDR3aa: ASSGRTGWDTGELF
abundance: -; v_gene: TRBV4-2; j_gene: TRBJ2-1; CDR3aa: ASSPQSRTSSNEQF
abundance: -; v_gene: TRBV11-2; j_gene: TRBJ2-1; CDR3aa: ASSTRLAGDYNEQF
abundance: -; v_gene: TRBV7-2; j_gene: TRBJ2-2; CDR3aa: ASSLTGTATGELF
abundance: -; v_gene: TRBV27; j_gene: TRBJ2-3; CDR3aa: ASSLISGRALNTQY
abundance: few; v_gene: TRBV6-5; j_gene: TRBJ2-7; CDR3aa: ASSPTGFYEQY
abundance: -; v_gene: TRBV7-2; j_gene: TRBJ1-5; CDR3aa: ASSRGVGEDSNQPQH
abundance: -; v_gene: TRBV13; j_gene: TRBJ1-3; CDR3aa: ASSFQGGSGNTIY
abundance: -; v_gene: TRBV19; j_gene: TRBJ2-4; CDR3aa: ASSILGLAGGSAKNIQY
abundance: few; v_gene: TRBV30; j_gene: TRBJ2-7; CDR3aa: AWSPKGLAGLEQY
abundance: -; v_gene: TRBV2; j_gene: TRBJ2-5; CDR3aa: ASRRGRGASQETQY
abundance: -; v_gene: TRBV6-1; j_gene: TRBJ2-5; CDR3aa: ASSTGGGLREQY
abundance: -; v_gene: TRBV28; j_gene: TRBJ2-7; CDR3aa: ASSLPSFLSSYEQY
abundance: -; v_gene: TRBV5-1; j_gene: TRBJ2-2; CDR3aa: ASSRAEENTGELF
abundance: -; v_gene: TRBV7-2; j_gene: TRBJ2-1; CDR3aa: ASSLAGLAGGPAQF
abundance: -; v_gene: TRBV18; j_gene: TRBJ2-3; CDR3aa: ATRTQRADTQY
abundance: -; v_gene: TRBV15; j_gene: TRBJ2-2; CDR3aa: ATSRMGQDYHTGELF
abundance: few; v_gene: TRBV6-1; j_gene: TRBJ2-7; CDR3aa: ATLDRTVYEQY
abundance: once; v_gene: TRBV15; j_gene: TRBJ2-1; CDR3aa: ATSASINEQF
abundance: -; v_gene: TRBV5-1; j_gene: -; CDR3aa: ASSPGGAGTGEQY
abundance: few; v_gene: TRBV28; j_gene: TRBJ2-7; CDR3aa: ASSLQANEQY
abundance: -; v_gene: TRBV30; j_gene: TRBJ2-5; CDR3aa: AWSVTVPIDRGPETQY